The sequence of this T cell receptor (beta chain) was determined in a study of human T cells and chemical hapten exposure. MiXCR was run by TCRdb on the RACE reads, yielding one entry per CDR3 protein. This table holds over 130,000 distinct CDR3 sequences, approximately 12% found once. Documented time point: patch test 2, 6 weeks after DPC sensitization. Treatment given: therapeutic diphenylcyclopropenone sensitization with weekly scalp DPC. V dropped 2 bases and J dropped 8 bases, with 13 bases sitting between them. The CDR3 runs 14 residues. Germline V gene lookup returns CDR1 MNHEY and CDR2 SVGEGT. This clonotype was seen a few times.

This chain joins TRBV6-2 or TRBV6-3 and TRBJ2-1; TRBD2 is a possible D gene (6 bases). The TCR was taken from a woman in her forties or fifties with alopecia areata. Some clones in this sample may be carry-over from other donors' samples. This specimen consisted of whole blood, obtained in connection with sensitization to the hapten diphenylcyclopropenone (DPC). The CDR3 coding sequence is TGTGCCAGCAGTTACCGACGGGAGTCCCATGAGCAGTTCTTC. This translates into CASSYRRESHEQFF.